Listed below are T cell receptor beta chains from one sample, sequenced in a study of blood T cell repertoires in COVID-19. Generated by immunoSEQ multiplex PCR, the TCRdb table keeps only in-frame clones and is missing some. The sample lists 64,000 or so clones, roughly 91% seen once, with roughly 1.5% in the top ten. Sequencing was done on a sample of peripheral blood. Every receptor here comes from a human donor in a cohort sampled during active COVID-19. CDR3s include the opening cysteine and the closing phenylalanine or tryptophan. D genes are given only for firm matches. Rows give clone size only sometimes, using once, few, many, or a class for an expanded clone.

>TRBJ2-4|.|TRBV7-2|TRBD2
TGTGCCAGCAGCCTAGCGACTAGCGGAGGAAGAGCCAAAAACATTCAGTACTTC
CASSLATSGGRAKNIQYF
>TRBJ2-3|.|TRBV5-1|.
TGCGCCAGCAGCTTGGGGAGGATGGGCAGTCACACAGATACGCAGTATTTT
CASSLGRMGSHTDTQYF
>TRBJ2-1|.|TRBV5-1|TRBD2
TGCGCCAGCAGCTTGGGGGGGACTAGCCAGCGGGCATTGTTCTTC
CASSLGGTSQRALFF
>TRBJ1-1|.|TRBV6-2/TRBV6-3|TRBD1
TGTGCCAGCAGTCACTCCACCGGGACAGCGAACACTGAAGCTTTCTTT
CASSHSTGTANTEAFF
>TRBJ1-2|.|TRBV7-2|.
TGTGCCATCCAACACGATGCCTATGGCTACACCTTC
CAIQHDAYGYTF
>TRBJ2-1|medium-sized|TRBV5-1|TRBD2
TGCGCCAGCAGCTTGGCGGCGGGAGGCCACAATGAGCAGTTCTTC
CASSLAAGGHNEQFF
>TRBJ2-1|.|TRBV18|TRBD1
TGTGCCAGCTCACGACCGGGACAGGTTACGTACAATGAGCAGTTCTTC
CASSRPGQVTYNEQFF
>TRBJ1-5|.|TRBV19|.
TGTGCCACCAGCTGGGCGCGGGGCAATCAGCCCCAGCATTTT
CATSWARGNQPQHF
>TRBJ2-5|.|TRBV11-3|TRBD1
TGTGCCAGCAGCTTAGCGCGGACAGGGGGTCGGGGCCAGTACTTC
CASSLARTGGRGQYF
>TRBJ2-1|.|TRBV19|.
TGTGCCAGTAGTATTGGGGCCAGACACAATGAGCAGTTCTTC
CASSIGARHNEQFF
>TRBJ1-6|.|TRBV15|TRBD1
TGTGCCACCAGCAGAGAGGGACAGGGGAATTCACCCCTCCACTTT
CATSREGQGNSPLHF
>TRBJ2-7|.|TRBV11-2|.
TGTGCCAGCAGCTTAGGTGCCGGACAGAGCTACGAGCAGTACTTC
CASSLGAGQSYEQYF
>TRBJ2-1|.|TRBV12-5|TRBD2
TGTGCTAGTGGTTTGCAGCTTAGCGGGAGGGCTCAGTACAATGAGCAGTTCTTC
CASGLQLSGRAQYNEQFF
>TRBJ2-5|.|TRBV4-1|.
TGCGCCAGCAGCCAAGATCGAGGGCGCCAAGAGACCCAGTACTTC
CASSQDRGRQETQYF
>TRBJ1-2|.|TRBV3-1/TRBV3-2|TRBD1
TGTGCCAGCAGCCAACCACAGGGGGCGCCGGGCTACACCTTC
CASSQPQGAPGYTF
>TRBJ2-4|.|TRBV14|.
TGTGCCAGCAGCCAAGTTGGGAGGTTTTCGGACATTCAGTACTTC
CASSQVGRFSDIQYF
>TRBJ2-1|.|TRBV9|TRBD2
TGTGCCAGCAGCCCTTTCCCTAGCGGGACAGCCTACAATGAGCAGTTCTTC
CASSPFPSGTAYNEQFF
>TRBJ2-7|once|TRBV6-5|TRBD1
TGTGCCAGCAGGGCAGGGGGCTCATCCTACGAGCAGTACTTC
CASRAGGSSYEQYF
>TRBJ1-2|.|TRBV29-1|TRBD1
TGCAGCGTTGGAAGGGACAGGGACTCCTATGGCTACACCTTC
CSVGRDRDSYGYTF
>TRBJ1-5|.|TRBV18|TRBD1
TGTGCCAGCTCACCGCAGGGGGCTGGTCAGCCCCAGCATTTT
CASSPQGAGQPQHF
>TRBJ2-7|.|TRBV6-6|.
TGTGCCAGCAGTTACGAGGGGACTTACGAGCAGTACTTC
CASSYEGTYEQYF
>TRBJ2-2|.|TRBV29-1|TRBD2
TGCAGCGTGGGGGGAGGGGACCACACCGGGGAGCTGTTTTTT
CSVGGGDHTGELFF
>TRBJ2-7|.|TRBV20-1|TRBD2
TGCAGTGCTAGTTGGACTAGCGGGAGTTACGAGCAGTACTTC
CSASWTSGSYEQYF
>TRBJ2-3|.|TRBV5-6|.
TGTGCCAGCAGCTGGCTAGGCACAGATACGCAGTATTTT
CASSWLGTDTQYF
>TRBJ2-4|.|TRBV28|.
TGTGCCAGCAGCCGTAGCTCCCGCGGAAACATTCAGTACTTC
CASSRSSRGNIQYF
>TRBJ2-7|.|TRBV28|.
TGTGCCAGCAGGAGGGAGAGCGAGCAGTACTTC
CASRRESEQYF
>TRBJ2-2|.|TRBV28|.
TGTGCCAGCAACCCGGGGGACAACACCGGGGAGCTGTTTTTT
CASNPGDNTGELFF
>TRBJ2-7|.|TRBV6-5|.
TGTGCCAGCAGGCCCCCCGGGGTATACGAGCAGTACTTC
CASRPPGVYEQYF
>TRBJ2-7|.|TRBV2|TRBD1
TGTGCCAGCCAGACGGACAGGGGAGCCTACGAGCAGTACTTC
CASQTDRGAYEQYF
>TRBJ1-4|once|TRBV28|.
TGTGCCAGCGCAACAGCCGGGACTGAGCAAGAAAAACTGTTTTTT
CASATAGTEQEKLFF
>TRBJ1-1|.|TRBV5-5|.
TGTGCCAGCAGCAGTACCGGGATGGGGATTGTTTTCGCTTTCTTT
CASSSTGMGIVFAFF
>TRBJ1-1|.|TRBV19|TRBD1
TGTGCCAGTAGTGCCCGACAGGGTATGGGCACTGAAGCTTTCTTT
CASSARQGMGTEAFF
>TRBJ2-3|.|TRBV5-1|TRBD2
TGCGCCAGCAGCTTGGACCTAGCGGGATCCACAGATACGCAGTATTTT
CASSLDLAGSTDTQYF
>TRBJ1-2|.|TRBV4-3|TRBD1
TGCGCCAGCAGCCCGGGGACAGGGAATTCGTTCTATGGCTACACCTTC
CASSPGTGNSFYGYTF
>TRBJ2-7|.|TRBV5-1|TRBD1
TGCGCCAGCAGCTTTTTCCCCGGACAGGGGGCTGGGGAGCAGTACTTC
CASSFFPGQGAGEQYF
>TRBJ2-1|few|TRBV7-9|.
TGTGCCAGCAGGGTCCGGGCTAGCGACAATGAGCAGTTCTTC
CASRVRASDNEQFF
>TRBJ2-2|.|TRBV4-3|.
TGCGCCAGCAGCCAAGAATCGCCCGGGAACACCGGGGAGCTGTTTTTT
CASSQESPGNTGELFF
>TRBJ2-5|.|TRBV7-2|TRBD2
TGTGCCAGCAGCCGTACCTTTAGCGGGTCGAGGGAAGAGACCCAGTACTTC
CASSRTFSGSREETQYF
>TRBJ2-5|once|TRBV10-3|.
TGTGCCATCAGGACAGGGAGGGAGACCCAGTACTTC
CAIRTGRETQYF
>TRBJ2-7|.|TRBV5-1|TRBD1
TGCGCCAGCAGCTTGGGGGCAGGACAGGGGTTATACGAGCAGTACTTC
CASSLGAGQGLYEQYF